Listed below are T cell receptor beta chains from one sample, sequenced in a study of blood T cells in healthy people across ages. TCRdb recomputed calls from the 5' RACE reads with MiXCR, one row per CDR3 protein. The data hold fewer than 1 million distinct CDR3 sequences, with approximately 48% observed a single time. Sequencing was carried out using blood. All receptors come from a man between 60 and 75 years old in good health. Both conserved end residues are part of each CDR3. Each record gives: CDR3 length, clone size, D gene, V gene, J gene, CDR3 DNA, CDR3 protein. A D gene is named only where the DNA matches it firmly. Not every row has a clone size; where given, it reads once, few, many or a size class.

>14|few|TRBD2|TRBV5-5|TRBJ2-5
TGTGCCAGCAGCTTTGCGGGAGCTATCGGGACCCAGTACTTC
CASSFAGAIGTQYF
>15|few|NA|TRBV5-1|TRBJ1-2
TGCGCCAGCAGCCCTTTTGGGGGCAGCAACTATGGCTACACCTTC
CASSPFGGSNYGYTF
>13|NA|TRBD1|TRBV6-1|TRBJ1-5
TGTGCCAGCAATCTTGACAGGGGGCAGCCCCAGCATTTT
CASNLDRGQPQHF
>12|NA|TRBD1|TRBV7-9|TRBJ2-3
TGTGCCCCGGGACAGGGGACCGATACGCAGTATTTT
CAPGQGTDTQYF
>18|NA|NA|TRBV28|TRBJ1-1
TGTGCCAGCAGTTTCGGGTTTTTGCAGGCCCCACCTAACACTGCAGCTTTCTTT
CASSFGFLQAPPNTAAFF
>12|NA|NA|TRBV29-1|TRBJ1-1
TGCAGCGTTGACCGGGGCTCTAGTGAAGCTTTCTTT
CSVDRGSSEAFF
>11|NA|NA|TRBV29-1|TRBJ2-5
TGCGGCGCTACAAATAACAATGAGCAGTACTTC
CGATNNNEQYF
>17|NA|TRBD2|TRBV7-9|TRBJ2-3
TGTGCCAGCAGCTTCCCTACTGGGCGGGGGGTCACAGATACGCAGTATTTT
CASSFPTGRGVTDTQYF
>13|NA|NA|TRBV5-1|TRBJ2-5
TGCGCCAGCGGACGACAGGACCAAGAGACCCAGTACTTC
CASGRQDQETQYF
>15|few|TRBD1|TRBV20-1|TRBJ2-5
TGCAGTGCTAGAGGCTCCGGGACAGGGTCGGGGGAGCAGTACTTC
CSARGSGTGSGEQYF
>14|few|NA|TRBV27|TRBJ2-7
TGTGCCAGCAGTCACAGGGTTCTCCCCTACGAGCAGTACTTC
CASSHRVLPYEQYF
>14|NA|TRBD2|TRBV30|TRBJ2-1
TGTGCCTGGAGTGTTCTAGCGGGGGACAATGAGCAGTTCTTC
CAWSVLAGDNEQFF
>16|NA|NA|TRBV5-5|TRBJ1-1
TGTGCCAGCAGCTTGGTAGGGGCGCGGTCTGCGACTGAAGCTTTCTTT
CASSLVGARSATEAFF
>13|NA|NA|TRBV9|TRBJ2-1
TGTGCCAGCAGCGTAGAACCGTTCGATGAGCAGTTCTTC
CASSVEPFDEQFF
>17|NA|TRBD1|TRBV6-2/TRBV6-3|TRBJ1-5
TGTGCCAGCAGCCACCGGGACAGGGGGTCGGGCAATCAGCCCCAGCATTTT
CASSHRDRGSGNQPQHF
>15|NA|TRBD1|TRBV10-3|TRBJ2-1
TGTGCCATCAGCGGGACAGGCGTCTCCTACAATGAGCGGTTCTTC
CAISGTGVSYNERFF
>14|NA|TRBD1|TRBV12-3/TRBV12-4|TRBJ1-1
TGTGCCAGCAGAAGTGGACAGGGGAACACTGAAGCTTTCTTT
CASRSGQGNTEAFF
>15|NA|NA|TRBV20-1|TRBJ2-5
TGCAGTGTTAGGGATCCACCGACCGGGGGAGAGACCCAGTACTTC
CSVRDPPTGGETQYF
>16|NA|NA|TRBV11-3|TRBJ2-5
TGTGCCAGCGGCTTGGGGGGTCCTCTGCGGCAAGAGACCCAGTACTTC
CASGLGGPLRQETQYF
>12|NA|NA|TRBV5-5|TRBJ1-2
TGTGCCAGCAGCTTCTACTCGAGGGGCTACACCTTC
CASSFYSRGYTF
>17|once|NA|TRBV24-1|TRBJ2-6
TGTGCCACCAGTGATCCCTTTGGAGCCTCTGGGGCCAACGTCCTGACTTTC
CATSDPFGASGANVLTF
>13|NA|NA|TRBV10-3|TRBJ2-1
TGTGCCAACCGGGGAGATGTCGGCGATGAGCAGTTCTTC
CANRGDVGDEQFF
>15|NA|NA|TRBV30|TRBJ1-2
TGTGCCTGGAGTGTAGGAGTTGGGCCTCGGGATGGCTACACCTTC
CAWSVGVGPRDGYTF
>12|NA|TRBD1|TRBV27|TRBJ1-2
TGTGCCAGCAAGTCAGGGGGCTATGGCCACACCTTC
CASKSGGYGHTF
>17|NA|NA|TRBV7-9|TRBJ2-5
TGTGCCAGCAGCCCCAGTGATTCTGGGGGACGCGGGGAGACCCAGTACTTC
CASSPSDSGGRGETQYF
>15|many|NA|TRBV2|TRBJ1-4
TGTGCCAGCAGTCAATCGGAAGGGGGAAGTGAAAAACTGTTTTTT
CASSQSEGGSEKLFF
>16|NA|NA|TRBV27|TRBJ2-7
TGTGCCAGCAGTTTGAGGCAGACAGAACCATTATACGAGCAGTACTTC
CASSLRQTEPLYEQYF
>15|NA|TRBD1|TRBV7-9|TRBJ2-3
TGTGCCAGCAGCTCCGGGACAGGGGGGAGGGATACGCAGTATTTT
CASSSGTGGRDTQYF
>16|NA|TRBD1|TRBV28|TRBJ2-7
TGTGCCAGCAGTTCACCTACGACAGGGCTGGGGTACGAGCAGTACTTC
CASSSPTTGLGYEQYF
>12|NA|TRBD1|TRBV5-1|TRBJ1-1
TGCGCCAGCAGCATTGGGACAGCTGAAGCTTTCTTT
CASSIGTAEAFF
>15|NA|NA|TRBV6-1|TRBJ2-5
TGTGCCAGCTCTAGCCTACGGGGATTACAAGAGACCCAGTACTTC
CASSSLRGLQETQYF
>11|few|NA|TRBV29-1|TRBJ2-5
TGCAGCGTTGAACCGGGGGATGAGCAGTACTTC
CSVEPGDEQYF
>14|NA|TRBD1|TRBV7-6|TRBJ2-7
TGTGCCAGCAGCCCCGGGACAGGGGTAGGGGAGCAGTACTTC
CASSPGTGVGEQYF
>15|few|NA|TRBV5-1|TRBJ2-3
TGCGCCAGCAGCTTGGATGGATCCCGGGGAGATACGCAGTATTTT
CASSLDGSRGDTQYF
>15|NA|TRBD1|TRBV6-1|TRBJ1-2
TGTGCCAGCAGTGAATTAGGAGGGGGCGCGAACGGCTACATCTTC
CASSELGGGANGYIF
>18|NA|NA|TRBV6-5|TRBJ1-2
TGTGCCAGCAGTTACGATCCGTTAGGGGGGCCCGGGAATTATGGCTACACCTTC
CASSYDPLGGPGNYGYTF
>15|NA|TRBD1|TRBV3-1|TRBJ2-7
TGTGCCAGCAGCCAAGTGGGACAGGGTTTCTACGAGCAGTACTTC
CASSQVGQGFYEQYF
>14|NA|TRBD2|TRBV7-9|TRBJ2-3
TGTGCCAGCAGACTAGCGGCTAGCACAGATACGCAGTATTTT
CASRLAASTDTQYF
>14|NA|NA|TRBV10-3|TRBJ2-7
TGTGCCATCAGTGAGGGCGACATACTCTACGAGCAGTACTTC
CAISEGDILYEQYF
>14|NA|NA|TRBV18|TRBJ2-4
TGTGCCAGCTCACCACAGGGGATTGGAAACATTCAGTACTTC
CASSPQGIGNIQYF
>17|NA|TRBD1|TRBV4-3|TRBJ2-5
TGCGCCAGCAGCCAAGCCTTAACAGGGGGCCCCTCGGATGAGCAGTACTTC
CASSQALTGGPSDEQYF
>12|NA|NA|TRBV12-3/TRBV12-4|TRBJ1-5
TGTGCCAGCAGGGGGGGGGAGGAAGCCCAGCATTTT
CASRGGEEAQHF